This T cell receptor (beta chain) was sequenced during a study of T cells after yellow fever vaccination. This clonotype occurred a few times. Its matching antigen is unknown. Study results and limitations: The study re-detected most primary-vaccination clones after the booster (roughly 96% CD4, roughly 85% CD8). Contaminating bulk clonotypes could be abundant in FACS-sorted repertoires. Although most clonotypes did not, a small share appeared in both CD4 and CD8 compartments.

Conversion of TCR transcripts into cDNA relied on 5'RACE template switching, which added a universal primer site and UMIs. One entry per CDR3 protein results from TCRdb running MiXCR on the 5' RACE reads. The table shows 95,000 to 150,000 distinct CDR3 sequences, with roughly 10% occurring only once. The ends were cut back, 4 bases at V and 7 bases at J, with 20 bases in the middle. Germline V lookup: CDR1 SGHTA, CDR2 FQGNSA. The CDR3 spans 15 residues. Here the sequenced sample was CD8+ T cells sorted from PBMCs, taken on the day of the yellow fever booster vaccination. V and J are TRBV7-2 and TRBJ2-7, with D perhaps TRBD2 (6 bases). The source of this sequence is a man younger than 30 who received the YFV17D yellow fever vaccine. CDR3 DNA sequence: TGTGCCAGCAGCTCCCCGGTGAGAGGGGAGGAGGAGCAGTACTTC. This codes for CASSSPVRGEEEQYF. Filled out from reference TRBV7-2 and TRBJ2-7, the complete variable domain reads GAGVSQSPSNKVTEKGKDVELRCDPISGHTALYWYRQSLGQGLEFLIYFQGNSAPDKSGLPSDRFSAERTGGSVSTLTIQRTQQEDSAVYLCASSSPVRGEEEQYFGPGTRLTVT.